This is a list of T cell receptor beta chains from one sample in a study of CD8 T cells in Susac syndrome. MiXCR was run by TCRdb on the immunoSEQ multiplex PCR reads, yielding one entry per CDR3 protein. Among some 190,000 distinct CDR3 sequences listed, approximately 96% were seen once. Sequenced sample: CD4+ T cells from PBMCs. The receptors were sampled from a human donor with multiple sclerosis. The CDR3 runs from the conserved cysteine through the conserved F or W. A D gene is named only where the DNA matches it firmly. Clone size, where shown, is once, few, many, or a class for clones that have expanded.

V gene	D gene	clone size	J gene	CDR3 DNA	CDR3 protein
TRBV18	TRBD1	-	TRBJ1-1	TGTGCCAGCACACAGGGGCAACTGAACACTGAAGCTTTCTTT	CASTQGQLNTEAFF
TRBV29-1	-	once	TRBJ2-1	TGCAGCGTTGCCGGGACAACTACCAACTCCTACAATGAGCAGTTCTTC	CSVAGTTTNSYNEQFF
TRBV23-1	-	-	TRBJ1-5	TGCGCCAGCAGTCAAGCGTTGTGGGGTGATCAGCCCCAGCATTTT	CASSQALWGDQPQHF
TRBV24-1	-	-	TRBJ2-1	TGTGCCACCAGTGATCGCAGCGGCAACTCCTACAATGAGCAGTTCTTC	CATSDRSGNSYNEQFF
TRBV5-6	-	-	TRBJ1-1	TGTGCCAGCAGCCCGGGAGGACTACGGAACACTGAAGCTTTCTTT	CASSPGGLRNTEAFF
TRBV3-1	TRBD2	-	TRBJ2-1	TGTGCCAGCAGCCGGACTAGCAGGAATGAGCAGTTCTTC	CASSRTSRNEQFF
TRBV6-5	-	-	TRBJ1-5	TGTGCCAGCAGCCCTACAGGGTTAGTCAATCAGCCCCAGCATTTT	CASSPTGLVNQPQHF
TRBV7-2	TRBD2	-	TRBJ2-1	TGTGCCAGCAGCTTAATGGGACTAGTTAATGAGCAGTTCTTC	CASSLMGLVNEQFF
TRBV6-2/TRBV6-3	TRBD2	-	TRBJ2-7	TGTGCCAGCAGTTACCTCCGACTAGCGGGGGGGCCGGACGAGCAGTACTTC	CASSYLRLAGGPDEQYF
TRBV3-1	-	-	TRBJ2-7	TGTGCCAGCAGCCAATATGGGTACGAGCAGTACTTC	CASSQYGYEQYF
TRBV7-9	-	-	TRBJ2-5	TGTGCCAGCACGTACCCGGTAGGGGCCAAACAAGAGACCCAGTACTTC	CASTYPVGAKQETQYF
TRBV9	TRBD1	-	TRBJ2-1	TGTGCCAGCAGCGTAGCCGAGGGGACAGGGAACCAGGATGAGCAGTTCTTC	CASSVAEGTGNQDEQFF
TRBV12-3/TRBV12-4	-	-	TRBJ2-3	TGTGCCAGCAGTTTACGTACGCAGTATTTT	CASSLRTQYF
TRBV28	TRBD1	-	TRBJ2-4	TGTGCCAGCACCCTTATGCCCCGACAGGGGTGGAAGTACTTC	CASTLMPRQGWKYF
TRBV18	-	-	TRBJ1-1	TGTGCCAGCTCATTCCTGAGCGACGGTGAAGCTTTCTTT	CASSFLSDGEAFF
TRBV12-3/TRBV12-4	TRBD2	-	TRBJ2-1	TGTGCCAGCGTACGAGAGCGGGGGGCCTACAATGAGCAGTTCTTC	CASVRERGAYNEQFF
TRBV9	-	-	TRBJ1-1	TGTGCCAGCAGCGTAGAGTCGGCCAGCCAAGCTTTCTTT	CASSVESASQAFF
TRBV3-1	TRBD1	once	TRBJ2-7	TGTGCCAGCAGCCACGTACAGGGGGCTTACGAGCAGTACTTC	CASSHVQGAYEQYF
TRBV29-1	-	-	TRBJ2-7	TGCAGCGTTGATATTACCGGGGTGAAACCCTACGAGCAGTACTTC	CSVDITGVKPYEQYF
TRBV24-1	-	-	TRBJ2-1	TGTGCCACCAGTGATACTACTACGGCGGATGAGCAGTTCTTC	CATSDTTTADEQFF
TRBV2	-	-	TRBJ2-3	TGTGCCAGCAGTGAAGAAAGGGGACATTCTCGCACAGATACGCAGTATTTT	CASSEERGHSRTDTQYF
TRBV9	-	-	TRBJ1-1	TGTGCCAGCAGCGCCCTTATCGGGCCCGAGGACACTGAAGCTTTCTTT	CASSALIGPEDTEAFF
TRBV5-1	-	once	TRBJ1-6	TGCGCCAGCAGCTTGGATCATTCACCCCTCCACTTT	CASSLDHSPLHF
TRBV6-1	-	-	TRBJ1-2	TGTGCCAGCAGTGTGGCAGGGTACTATGGCTACACCTTC	CASSVAGYYGYTF
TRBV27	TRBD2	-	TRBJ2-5	TGTGCCAGCAGTTCACCGGGACTACCGGAGCCCCAGTACTTC	CASSSPGLPEPQYF
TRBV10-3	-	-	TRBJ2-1	TGTGCCATCAGTGATCAGAGGGGAACGGCGGGTGAGCAGTTCTTC	CAISDQRGTAGEQFF
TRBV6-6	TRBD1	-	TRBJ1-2	TGTGCCAGCAGCGTACCGGGACAGGGAAACTATGGCTACACCTTC	CASSVPGQGNYGYTF
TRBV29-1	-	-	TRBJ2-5	TGCAGCGTTGACATCGGAGGGGAGACCCAGTACTTC	CSVDIGGETQYF
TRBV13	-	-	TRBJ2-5	TGTGCCAGCAGAAGGCAAGAGACCCAGTACTTC	CASRRQETQYF
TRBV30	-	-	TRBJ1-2	TGTGCCTGGAGTACCGGGAACTATGGCTACACCTTC	CAWSTGNYGYTF
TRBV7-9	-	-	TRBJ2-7	TGTGCCAGCAGTCCTTCTCTCCCCTACGAGCAGTACTTC	CASSPSLPYEQYF
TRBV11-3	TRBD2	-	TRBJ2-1	TGTGCCAGCAGCCGGCGGACTAGCGGGGGGTACAATGAGCAGTTCTTC	CASSRRTSGGYNEQFF
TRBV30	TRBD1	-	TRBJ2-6	TGTGCCTGGAACCCCTCACCCACAGGGGTTGGGGCCAACGTCCTGACTTTC	CAWNPSPTGVGANVLTF
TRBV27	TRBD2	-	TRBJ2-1	TGTGCCAGCAGTCTAGCGGGGGGGCTATCTTGGAGCTCCTACAATGAGCAGTTCTTC	CASSLAGGLSWSSYNEQFF
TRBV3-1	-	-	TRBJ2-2	TGTGCCAGCGGGGCTTTCAGGGGGGCGATAACGGCCGGGGAGCTGTTTTTT	CASGAFRGAITAGELFF